This T cell receptor beta chain was obtained from a study of shared clonotypes between healthy human individuals. This clone has at least ten counts. The same CDR3 can be traced to other DNA sequences in this sample. Trimming removed 1 base at V and 0 bases at J, with 7 bases between. The CDR3 sequence is 14 residues long. CDR1 is MGHRA, CDR2 YSYEKL, per germline. Researchers partitioned CD4+ cells into CD45RA+ naive and CD45RA-negative memory subsets. The table came from immunoSEQ multiplex PCR; TCRdb's copy has only in-frame clones and leaves some out. The sample lists about 1 million clones, about 75% occurring once.

Sequencing used memory CD4+ T cells sorted from blood. Subset: CD45RA-negative fraction. The chain links TRBV4-1 to TRBJ2-7; D unclear. This TCR derives from a man between 18 and 35 years old in good health. CDR3 amino acids: CASSQGRSSYEQYF. The CDR3 nucleotides read TGCGCCAGCAGCCAAGGCCGAAGCTCCTACGAGCAGTACTTC.